This is a list of T cell receptor beta chains from one sample in a study of cytomegalovirus exposure and HLA in healthy donors. The table came from immunoSEQ multiplex PCR; TCRdb's copy has only in-frame clones and leaves some out. The data show roughly 150,000 clones, with about 74% seen just once and approximately 3% held by the top ten. Sequenced: PBMCs. The receptors come from a male donor in good health and CMV-seronegative. Each CDR3 is given with its conserved first and last residue. The order of the fields is D gene, V gene, clone size, J gene, CDR3 DNA, CDR3 protein. D genes are given only for firm matches. The size entry is marked missing in some rows and otherwise reads once, few, many or a size class.

TRBD1,TRBV5-1,-,TRBJ1-1,TGCGCCAGCAGCACCAGGACAGGGGCGAACACTGAAGCTTTCTTT,CASSTRTGANTEAFF
-,TRBV6-5,few,TRBJ2-7,TGTGCCACTAGATTTTCCTACGAGCAGTACTTC,CATRFSYEQYF
TRBD2,TRBV11-2,-,TRBJ2-3,TGTGCCAGCAGCCGGCGGGGGGCCAGCACAGATACGCAGTATTTT,CASSRRGASTDTQYF
-,TRBV9,-,TRBJ1-6,TGTGCCAGCAGCGTAGTCGGGGACTATAATTCACCCCTCCACTTT,CASSVVGDYNSPLHF
TRBD2,TRBV7-3,few,TRBJ2-2,TGTGCCAGCAGCTCACTCGTAGCGGGGGCCGCGCGAGACACCGGGGAGCTGTTTTTT,CASSSLVAGAARDTGELFF
TRBD1,TRBV5-1,-,TRBJ1-3,TGCGCCAGCAGCTTGACAGGGGTAGGAAACACCATATATTTT,CASSLTGVGNTIYF
-,TRBV6-6,-,TRBJ2-7,TGTGCCAGCAGCCACTCCCCCCTCAGGGTATCCTACGAGCAGTACTTC,CASSHSPLRVSYEQYF
-,TRBV7-3,-,TRBJ1-2,TGTGCCAGCAGCTCCACAGGAGAGGTTAACTATGGCTACACCTTC,CASSSTGEVNYGYTF
-,TRBV20-1,-,TRBJ2-7,TGCAGTGCGGCCAGGGTAGTCGAGCAGTACTTC,CSAARVVEQYF
-,TRBV7-2,-,TRBJ1-4,TGTGCCAGCAGCCACCTGGGGCAGGGCAATGAAAAACTGTTTTTT,CASSHLGQGNEKLFF
TRBD1,TRBV11-3,few,TRBJ2-3,TGTGCCAGCAGCCCCGGACAGGGTAATTCAGATACGCAGTATTTT,CASSPGQGNSDTQYF
-,TRBV5-4,-,TRBJ2-1,TGTGCCAGCAGCTTGTACGCAAGCGTGCAGTTCTTC,CASSLYASVQFF
TRBD2,TRBV27,-,TRBJ2-2,TGTGCCAACAGTTGGGGAAGCGGGAGCACCGGGGAGCTGTTTTTT,CANSWGSGSTGELFF
-,TRBV7-2,-,TRBJ1-5,TGTGCCAGCAGCTTACTTGAGGGCCACCCCCAGCATTTT,CASSLLEGHPQHF
TRBD2,TRBV5-4,-,TRBJ2-7,TGTGCCAGCAGCCCGGCGGCGGGGGGGGTTGTAGAGCAGTACTTC,CASSPAAGGVVEQYF
TRBD1,TRBV2,-,TRBJ1-2,TGTGCCAGCAGTGACGGACAGGGGGCATGGGGCTACACCTTC,CASSDGQGAWGYTF
-,TRBV28,-,TRBJ1-5,TGTGCCAGCAGAACGAACAGCTACAATCAGCCCCAGCATTTT,CASRTNSYNQPQHF
-,TRBV11-2,few,TRBJ1-3,TGTGCCAGCAGCTTAGTCAGGGGATCCGCTGGAAACACCATATATTTT,CASSLVRGSAGNTIYF
-,TRBV6-4,-,TRBJ2-2,TGTGCCAGCAGTGACTCATCCAAGAACACCGGGGAGCTGTTTTTT,CASSDSSKNTGELFF
TRBD1,TRBV4-1,-,TRBJ1-4,TGCGCCAGCAGCCCGCCCGGGACAGGGGCTAATGAAAAACTGTTTTTT,CASSPPGTGANEKLFF
-,TRBV5-1,-,TRBJ2-7,TGCGCCAGCAGCTTGGGCGGGGGCAGCTACGAGCAGTACTTC,CASSLGGGSYEQYF
-,TRBV5-1,-,TRBJ1-2,TGCGCCAGCAGCTTGGACAGCCTTAACTATGGCTACACCTTC,CASSLDSLNYGYTF
-,TRBV4-2,-,TRBJ2-7,TGTGCCAGCAGCCAGACGACAAACTCCTACGAGCAGTACTTC,CASSQTTNSYEQYF
TRBD2,TRBV5-1,-,TRBJ2-7,TGCGCCAGCAGCTCCCTAGCGGGATCATCCTACGAGCAGTACTTC,CASSSLAGSSYEQYF
TRBD2,TRBV19,-,TRBJ2-1,TGTGCCAGTAGTATGGGCAGGGACTACGATGAGCAGTTCTTC,CASSMGRDYDEQFF
TRBD2,TRBV11-3,-,TRBJ2-1,TGTGCCAGCAGCCCCTCGGGTAGCGGGAGCTCCTACAATGAGCAGTTCTTC,CASSPSGSGSSYNEQFF
-,TRBV5-5,-,TRBJ2-3,TGTGCCAGCAGCTGGACACATCTCACAGATACGCAGTATTTT,CASSWTHLTDTQYF
-,TRBV5-8,-,TRBJ1-4,TGTGCCAGCAGCTTGGGGGGGGGCGTGAGTGAAAAACTGTTTTTT,CASSLGGGVSEKLFF